The 27 T cell receptor beta chains reported below all come from one sample, sequenced in a study of identical twins. TCRdb recomputed calls from the 5' RACE reads with MiXCR, one row per CDR3 protein. The repertoire holds about 730,000 distinct CDR3 sequences, approximately 21% seen once, with about 4.3% in the top ten. These data were also filed under a second study, of T cells expressing NK-cell markers.

The specimen was PBMCs. These receptors were collected from a woman aged 18-29 years in good health.

The chain recombines TRBV4-3 with TRBJ1-5, with 7 bases identical to TRBD1. The V and J ends lost 0 bases and 6 bases, in that order; junction bases with no gene match: 5. The CDR3 contains 15 residues. CDR1 is LGHNA, CDR2 YSLEER, per germline. The CDR3 DNA is TGCGCCAGCAGCCAAGACCAGACAGGGTTTCAGCCCCAGCATTTT. This encodes CASSQDQTGFQPQHF.

V is TRBV20-1 and J is TRBJ1-1, with D tentatively TRBD1 (5 bases). The V end was cut by 7 bases, the J end by 1 base, with 10 bases between. The CDR3 spans 12 residues. Germline V gene lookup returns CDR1 DFQATT and CDR2 SNEGSKA (reference sequence). DNA for the CDR3: TGCAGTGAGAGGCAGGGGAACACTGAAGCTTTCTTT. This codes for CSERQGNTEAFF.

The sample holds a few counts of this clonotype. The V call is TRBV20-1, the J call TRBJ1-5; D is ambiguous. The CDR3 is 15 residues long. V lost 1 base, J lost 2 bases, and 12 bases lay in between. Germline V CDR1 and CDR2: DFQATT, SNEGSKA (reference sequence). Written as DNA, the CDR3 is TGCAGTGCTAGAGTCGTGGGTCTGGGCAATCAGCCCCAGCATTTT. Encoded protein: CSARVVGLGNQPQHF.

A few counts support this clonotype. V is TRBV20-1 and J is TRBJ2-6; weak D call: TRBD1 (6 bases). Germline values: CDR1 DFQATT, CDR2 SNEGSKA (reference sequence). CDR3 length: 18 amino acids. Trimming took 1 base from V and 1 from J, leaving 17 bases between them. CDR3 residues: CSARVAQGGRSGANVLTF. The CDR3 bases are TGCAGTGCTAGAGTAGCACAGGGTGGAAGGTCTGGGGCCAACGTCCTGACTTTC.

The V call is TRBV6-5, the J call TRBJ2-2; perhaps D is TRBD1 or TRBD2 (5 bases each). CDR3 length: 16 amino acids. Germline CDR1 reads MNHEY; CDR2 reads SVGAGI. The V end was cut by 2 bases, the J end by 0 bases, with 10 bases between. The DNA for the CDR3 is TGTGCCAGCAGTTACACCCCGGGGCCGAACACCGGGGAGCTGTTTTTT. Encoded protein: CASSYTPGPNTGELFF.

The chain carries TRBV19 and TRBJ2-5; TRBD1 agrees at 10 bases. CDR3 length: 14 residues. The V segment lost 6 bases and the J segment 6 bases; nucleotides outside the gene matches: 7. Germline V gene sequence: CDR1 LNHDA, CDR2 SQIVND (reference sequence). The chain's CDR3 is CASSVTGGGQTQYF. Written as DNA, the CDR3 is TGTGCCAGTAGCGTGACAGGGGGCGGACAGACCCAGTACTTC.

This clonotype was counted between two and nine times. The genes are TRBV12-3 or TRBV12-4 and TRBJ2-1; TRBD2 matches 7 bases. The CDR3 runs to 14 residues. Trimming cost V 8 bases and J 9 bases; bases outside gene matches: 13. This chain's CDR3 is CASRQSGVGSEQFF. The CDR3 DNA is TGTGCCAGCCGTCAAAGCGGGGTCGGGAGTGAGCAGTTCTTC.

This clonotype was counted between two and nine times. The rearrangement uses TRBV29-1 and TRBJ2-3; D is ambiguous. Germline lookup yields CDR1 SQVTM and CDR2 ANQGSEA. V was shortened by 4 bases and J by 5 bases, with 4 bases between the two germline ends. The CDR3 is 10 residues long. This CDR3 reads CSVVEDTQYF. DNA of the CDR3: TGCAGCGTTGTAGAAGATACGCAGTATTTT.

Only a few counts were recorded for this clonotype. The V gene is TRBV5-1, the J gene TRBJ2-1; D uncertain. Germline V gives CDR1 SGHRS, CDR2 YFSETQ. The CDR3 consists of 13 residues. Trimming removed 0 bases at V and 6 bases at J, with 7 bases between. CDR3 protein: CASSLGHLNEQFF. As DNA, the CDR3 is TGCGCCAGCAGCTTGGGGCACCTCAATGAGCAGTTCTTC.

In this sample, this clonotype turned up a few times. CDR3: CSARVRGSSYEQYF. The DNA of the CDR3 is TGCAGTGCTAGAGTGAGGGGAAGCTCCTACGAGCAGTACTTC. The chain combines TRBV20-1 with TRBJ2-7; D is possibly TRBD1 or TRBD2 (5 bases each). The V and J ends lost 1 base and 0 bases respectively, with 10 bases between them. CDR3 length: 14 amino acids. The germline CDR1 and CDR2 sequences are DFQATT and SNEGSKA (reference sequence).

The CDR3 nucleotides are TGTGCTAGTGGTCCACAGGGATGGACCTACAATGAGCAGTTCTTC. As protein: CASGPQGWTYNEQFF. The V call is TRBV12-5, the J call TRBJ2-1; D possibly corresponds to TRBD1 (6 bases). The V gene lost 5 bases and the J gene lost 2 bases, with 13 bases spanning the gap. The germline gives CDR1 LGHNT, CDR2 FRNRAP. The CDR3 spans 15 residues. Supplemented by reference TRBV12-5 and TRBJ2-1, the full variable domain reads DARVTQTPRHKVTEMGQEVTMRCQPILGHNTVFWYRQTMMQGLELLAYFRNRAPLDDSGMPKDRFSAEMPDATLATLKIQPSEPRDSAVYFCASGPQGWTYNEQFFGPGTRLTVL.

In its sample, this clonotype was seen a few times. The J gene is TRBJ2-3, the V gene TRBV20-1, with 7 bases aligning to TRBD2. From germline, CDR1 is DFQATT and CDR2 SNEGSKA (reference sequence). After removal of 6 bases from V and 5 bases from J, the junction contained 8 bases not matched to a gene. This CDR3 contains 13 residues. CDR3 loop: CSASGTPEDTQYF. CDR3 nucleotide sequence: TGCAGTGCGAGCGGGACCCCCGAAGATACGCAGTATTTT.

This clonotype was found a few times. The chain has TRBV27 and TRBJ2-7, with D possibly matching TRBD1 (6 bases). Germline V gives CDR1 MNHEY, CDR2 SMNVEV (reference sequence). The CDR3 spans 13 residues. V was trimmed by 2 bases and J by 4 bases, leaving 9 bases between them. The CDR3 reads CASSLKQGYEQYF. The CDR3 bases are TGTGCCAGCAGTTTAAAACAGGGATACGAGCAGTACTTC.

The chain has TRBV7-9 and TRBJ2-1; TRBD2 agrees at 9 bases. The J segment lost 5 bases and the V segment lost 5 bases, leaving 7 bases of the junction unmatched. The CDR3 runs to 15 residues. Germline V gives CDR1 SEHNR, CDR2 FQNEAQ (reference sequence). The CDR3 spells CASSLREGPHNEQFF. Here the CDR3 DNA reads TGTGCCAGCAGCCTGCGGGAGGGCCCCCACAATGAGCAGTTCTTC.

This clonotype was counted between two and nine times. This chain joins TRBV20-1 and TRBJ2-7; unclear D gene. Looked up from germline, CDR1 is DFQATT and CDR2 is SNEGSKA (reference sequence). The germline V and J ends were trimmed by 3 bases and 3 bases, with 6 bases remaining between them. The CDR3 is made up of 11 amino acids. DNA of the CDR3: TGCAGTGCTAGTCGGAGCTACGAGCAGTACTTC. It yields the protein CSASRSYEQYF.

This clonotype was counted between two and nine times. This CDR3 is CASAGARGANVLTF. The DNA for the CDR3 is TGTGCCAGCGCAGGGGCTCGTGGGGCCAACGTCCTGACTTTC. The genes are TRBV6-1 and TRBJ2-6, with a tentative D call TRBD1 (6 bases). The V end lost 8 bases, the J end lost 3 bases, and 11 bases lay between the germline ends. Germline V CDR1 and CDR2: MNHNS, SASEGT. The length of the CDR3 is 14 residues.

This clonotype was picked up many times. V usage is TRBV20-1 and J usage is TRBJ1-3; D gene unclear. V was cut by 3 bases and J by 0 bases, with 3 bases left in between. Germline CDR1 reads DFQATT; CDR2 reads SNEGSKA (reference sequence). The CDR3 runs to 12 residues. CDR3: CSASSSGNTIYF. CDR3 coding DNA: TGCAGTGCTAGTAGCTCTGGAAACACCATATATTTT.

This clonotype was picked up one time. This chain uses TRBV7-9 with TRBJ2-7; 7 nucleotides align to TRBD2. The V and J ends lost 7 bases and 5 bases, in that order; junction bases with no gene match: 8. The CDR3 runs 13 residues. CDR1 SEHNR and CDR2 FQNEAQ come from the germline V gene (reference sequence). CDR3 loop: CASTRRGGNEQYF. Here the CDR3 DNA reads TGTGCCAGCACCCGACGGGGAGGGAACGAGCAGTACTTC.

This clonotype was counted a few times. The chain is built from TRBV10-2 and TRBJ2-3; 10 bases match TRBD2. Germline values: CDR1 WSHSY, CDR2 SAAADI. Trimming took 10 bases from V and 6 from J; bases not matched to a gene: 13. The CDR3 totals 15 residues. CDR3 sequence (DNA): TGCGCCACCCTTTGGAATAGCGGGGGGATGGATACGCAGTATTTT. Residues: CATLWNSGGMDTQYF.

This clonotype showed up just a few times. The chain recombines TRBV12-3 or TRBV12-4 with TRBJ2-3; 9 bases are shared with TRBD1. CDR3 length: 16 residues. J gave up 5 bases and V 4 bases, and 10 bases lay outside the gene matches. The CDR3 DNA reads TGTGCCAGCAGTTCTTTCCCGGGACAGGGCCAAGATACGCAGTATTTT. Protein product: CASSSFPGQGQDTQYF.

V and J are TRBV20-1 and TRBJ2-4; possible D gene TRBD2, 5 bases. The ends were cut back, 5 bases at V and 5 bases at J, with 19 bases in the middle. Per the germline V gene, CDR1 is DFQATT and CDR2 is SNEGSKA (reference sequence). The CDR3 has 15 amino acids. Here the CDR3 DNA reads TGCAGTGCTCGCCGATTAGGCGCGGGTCAAAACATTCAGTACTTC. Encoded protein: CSARRLGAGQNIQYF.

This clonotype was recorded at least ten times. Here the CDR3 reads CSVEPTGNEQFF. CDR3 coding DNA: TGCAGCGTTGAGCCGACAGGGAATGAGCAGTTCTTC. This chain joins TRBV29-1 and TRBJ2-1; 7 positions match TRBD1. CDR3 length equals 12 residues. In germline, CDR1 is SQVTM, CDR2 ANQGSEA. V was clipped by 3 bases and J by 7 bases; unmatched bases: 3.

This clonotype was counted between two and nine times. This chain uses TRBV20-1 with TRBJ2-7; 7 bases align to TRBD1. The CDR3 loop spans 17 amino acids. With V trimmed by 6 bases and J by 2 bases, 19 bases remained unmatched. Germline CDR1 reads DFQATT; CDR2 reads SNEGSKA (reference sequence). This CDR3 is CSAPRVTGSYGPYEQYF. The CDR3 coding sequence is TGCAGTGCCCCGAGGGTGACAGGGAGTTATGGGCCCTACGAGCAGTACTTC.

This clonotype came up a few times. The J gene is TRBJ1-1, the V gene TRBV29-1; D ambiguous. Germline-derived CDR1 and CDR2 are SQVTM and ANQGSEA. There are 12 residues in the CDR3. Between the trimmed V and J ends, which lost 7 bases and 4 bases, there was a span of 13 bases. The CDR3 DNA reads TGCAGCGCCGGGAAGACTGGCACTGAAGCTTTCTTT. This codes for CSAGKTGTEAFF.

This clonotype was seen many times. The chain has TRBV5-1 and TRBJ2-5; D is possibly TRBD2 (5 bases). Trimming took 4 bases from V and 5 from J, leaving 12 bases between them. The CDR3 is 13 amino acids. The germline gives CDR1 SGHRS, CDR2 YFSETQ. Here the CDR3 reads CASSRLFMETQYF. Written as DNA, the CDR3 is TGCGCCAGCAGCCGACTATTTATGGAGACCCAGTACTTC.

The rearrangement links TRBV6-6 to TRBJ1-2; no clear D. Between the trimmed V and J ends, which lost 4 bases and 3 bases, there was a span of 9 bases. The CDR3 runs 13 residues. Germline CDR1 is MNHNY and CDR2 is SVGAGI (reference sequence). The CDR3 is CASSWTSDYGYTF. CDR3 nucleotide sequence: TGTGCCAGCAGTTGGACCTCAGACTATGGCTACACCTTC.

The gene calls are TRBV7-6 and TRBJ2-1, with a tentative D call TRBD2 (6 bases). V was cut by 7 bases and J by 1 base, with 11 bases left in between. Per germline, CDR1 SGHVS and CDR2 FNYEAQ. CDR3 length equals 14 residues. Here the CDR3 DNA reads TGTGCCAGCACCAGGACTACATCCTACAATGAGCAGTTCTTC. This sequence encodes CASTRTTSYNEQFF. The variable domain in full, completed from reference TRBV7-6 and TRBJ2-1, reads GAGVSQSPRYKVTKRGQDVALRCDPISGHVSLYWYRQALGQGPEFLTYFNYEAQQDKSGLPNDRFSAERPEGSISTLTIQRTEQRDSAMYRCASTRTTSYNEQFFGPGTRLTVL.